This T cell receptor (beta chain) was recovered during a study of cytomegalovirus exposure and HLA in healthy donors. Study summary: Sequencing of some 200 million T cells in an earlier analysis found 100 million or so unique TCR beta sequences. Findings of the study overall: Reports indicated that the classifier achieved high specificity and sensitivity in diagnosing cytomegalovirus status. Among TCR beta chains of equal frequency, HLA-associated ones were more clonally expanded in a later analysis.

The CDR3 spans 14 residues. V shed 5 bases and J 2 bases; nucleotides not matched to a gene: 4. Germline values: CDR1 MDHEN, CDR2 SYDVKM. This clone occurred a few times. What it binds is unknown. The same CDR3 can be traced to other DNA sequences in this sample. PCR amplification relied on 60 Vbeta primers (plus 13 Jbeta primers). This table comes from immunoSEQ multiplex PCR, and its TCRdb copy is limited to in-frame clones, with some not included. The table lists about 98,000 clones, roughly 80% of them singletons, with roughly a sixth in the top ten. Although they were nominally healthy when sampled, donors likely had unrecorded immune exposures.

The sequenced material came from PBMCs. The clonotype was recovered from a man aged 60-69 years in good health and CMV-seropositive. J is TRBJ1-1 and V is TRBV28; 8 positions agree with TRBD1. The CDR3, as DNA: TGTGCCAGCAGTCACGACAGGGGTAACACTGAAGCTTTCTTT. Amino acids: CASSHDRGNTEAFF.